This TCR beta chain was captured in a study of blood T cells in healthy people across ages (dated by TCRdb to 2013 to 2016). Regarding the research as a whole: In model experiments, template switching captured roughly one uniquely barcoded TCR beta cDNA molecule for every two T cells. Age-related changes in TCR beta repertoire diversity were measured in the study by deep sequencing normalized with unique cDNA molecular identifiers. Four age groups were formed from the donors: young (average approximately 17 years), middle-aged (approximately 40), aged (about 62) and long-lived (about 75). To avoid experimental bias, donors of different ages were distributed randomly across sequencing lanes. Using the same blood draw, the study looked at two additional independent replicas of 1 million unique cDNA reads for two donors, one aged 18 to 30 and the other aged 80 or older.

Points on this clonotype: It has no known antigen specificity. Qualities for individual bases were not recorded, and no much larger clone is one base off.

Beyond this particular receptor, the publication reports: As age increased, observed TCR beta diversity per million T cells dropped in a roughly linear way, and a significant reduction was already evident by age 40. Donor CMV infection status was unknown, potentially confounding age-related changes in expanded clonotypes. A strong correlation was found between observed TCR beta diversity and the percentage of naive T cells measured by flow cytometry. Because profiling used bulk unsorted PBMCs, naive and antigen-experienced compartments could not be compared conclusively. Estimates of total diversity based on one million sequenced T cells were regarded as lower bounds and as underestimates. Compared with the aged group, the long-lived group had more naive CD4+ T cells, fewer expanded clones and increased TCR diversity, suggesting age selection.

Library preparation used 5' RACE. TCRdb names Illumina HiSeq 2500 as the instrument used. A second roughly 7 to 12 cycle PCR used a sample-barcoded 5' primer and a J-beta primer mix. A unique molecular identifier was introduced onto each TCR beta cDNA molecule by a template-switch 5' adaptor carrying 12 random nucleotides. Each sample yielded at least 2.5 million CDR3-containing paired-end reads. First-strand cDNA synthesis was performed from all RNA using the Mint cDNA synthesis kit, with priming by a TRBC-specific oligonucleotide. All cDNA was treated with uracil-DNA glycosylase and then went through a first 18-cycle PCR with the universal primers M1SS and BC2_uni_R. In the paper's pipeline: For normalization, 1 million high-quality reads, each with a distinct molecular identifier, were randomly selected from each sample. Instead of being binned into consensus sequences, reads that shared molecular identifiers were thrown out. CDR3 identification, clonotype clustering and error correction used MiTCR with a Q25 quality threshold and the strictest error-elimination algorithm. A nonparametric unseen species model using Euler transformation provided a lower-bound estimate of total TCR beta diversity. The raw public data were reprocessed by TCRdb itself: fastp quality trimming at Q25, MiXCR clonotype calling, in-frame beta chains only. Each CDR3 protein gets just one entry, which takes the most common genes and DNA from the rows behind it. None of the V and J calls come from the authors' own analysis; TCRdb made them. The sample table records fewer than 950,000 distinct CDR3 sequences; roughly 53% of these occur just once. Roughly 37% of the sample is in the top ten clones.

Systemically healthy Caucasian individuals from Russia, over 30 in total and aged about 6 to 95 years, were included as donors. Around 10 milliliters of peripheral blood were drawn from each donor into EDTA-treated Vacutainer tubes. PBMCs were isolated by Ficoll-Paque density-gradient centrifugation, with at least 6.5 million obtained per sample. Total RNA, at least 6 micrograms per sample, was extracted from PBMCs with Trizol reagent. For every donor, flow cytometry on a PBMC aliquot measured the percentage of naive CD45RAhigh/CD27high T cells. The receptor comes from a man older than 75 in good health. Input material: blood.

This receptor carries the CDR3 CASSVALGQTYEQYF. The DNA reads TGTGCCAGCAGCGTAGCCCTGGGACAGACCTACGAGCAGTACTTC. The receptor chain draws on TRBV9 and TRBJ2-5; the junction holds 7 bases that match TRBD1. The J call may be in error: the DNA end matches TRBJ2-7 better. Taken from the germline V gene, the CDR1 and CDR2 loops are SGDLS and YYNGEE. The cysteine opens and the phenylalanine closes a CDR3 of 15 amino acids. Only CDR3 DNA remains: 45 bases, in frame from the first base.